This entry concerns a single TCR beta chain. Its specificity is unknown. The V gene's germline CDR1 is MGHRA and CDR2 YSYEKL. The CDR3 covers 18 residues. Trimming removed 1 base from V and 4 bases from J, with 22 bases in between. PCR used 60 Vbeta primers and 13 Jbeta primers. Here immunoSEQ multiplex PCR was the method, and the copy in TCRdb shows in-frame clones only, minus some. Altogether under 200,000 clones are present, roughly 83% being singletons, with the ten largest covering roughly 0.38%. This record belongs to a study of cytomegalovirus exposure and HLA in healthy donors. Overall study findings and caveats: There were some public TCRs occurring in many donors, but most TCR sequences were rare.

As for the donors, each was a healthy bone marrow donor. This TCR came from a boy aged 2 to 10 in good health and CMV-seronegative. The sample was PBMCs. The rearrangement links TRBV4-1 to TRBJ1-2, with a weak D call TRBD1 (6 bases). CDR3 residues: CASSQVSPPRQGIYGYTF. CDR3 nucleotides: TGCGCCAGCAGCCAAGTTTCACCCCCCCGGCAGGGGATCTATGGCTACACCTTC.